A single sample gave rise to the 23 T cell receptor beta chains below, sequenced in a study of T-cell memory formation after mild COVID-19. MiXCR, applied by TCRdb to the 5' RACE reads, yields one record per CDR3 protein. The sample has fewer than 600,000 distinct CDR3 sequences, roughly 21% seen once. The sample taken for sequencing was PBMCs or a T cell subset sorted from them (not recorded which). All receptors come from an adult woman who had mild COVID-19 (a few samples of this study predate the infection). Cell type and time point are not known.

This clonotype showed up many times. The chain has TRBV12-3 or TRBV12-4 and TRBJ2-5; no definite D call. The CDR3 totals 12 residues. Between the trimmed V and J ends, which lost 6 bases and 3 bases, there was a span of 8 bases. The CDR3 region is CASRALKETQYF. In nucleotides, the CDR3 is TGTGCCAGCAGGGCCCTCAAAGAGACCCAGTACTTC.

The rearrangement joins TRBV11-2 to TRBJ2-2; 8 nucleotides line up with TRBD2. V was clipped by 1 base and J by 6 bases; unmatched bases: 4. The CDR3 is 15 residues long. Per germline, CDR1 SGHAT and CDR2 FQNNGV. The CDR3 DNA is TGTGCCAGCAGCTTAGCGGGGGGGTACGCCGGGGAGCTGTTTTTT. It encodes CASSLAGGYAGELFF.

The J gene is TRBJ2-1, the V gene TRBV7-3, with 10 bases that match TRBD2. J lost 7 bases, V lost 4 bases, and 7 bases had no gene match. In germline, CDR1 is SGHTA, CDR2 FQGTGA. The CDR3 spans 15 residues. DNA for the CDR3: TGTGCCAGCAGCTCTAGCGGGAGTATCGGTAATGAGCAGTTCTTC. Residues: CASSSSGSIGNEQFF.

This clonotype was detected a few times. The chain recombines TRBV7-9 with TRBJ2-1; 10 bases line up with TRBD1. The CDR3 runs to 15 residues. V shed 6 bases, J shed 5 bases, and the junction held 7 bases outside the gene matches. Germline CDR1 is SEHNR and CDR2 is FQNEAQ (reference sequence). CDR3 amino acids: CASSWTGGTNNEQFF. Written as DNA, the CDR3 is TGTGCCAGCAGTTGGACAGGGGGTACCAACAATGAGCAGTTCTTC.

The J gene is TRBJ2-3, the V gene TRBV9; no definite D call. This CDR3 has 14 residues. Trimming took 0 bases from V and 2 from J, leaving 7 bases between them. Germline V gene sequence: CDR1 SGDLS, CDR2 YYNGEE. This CDR3 is CASSVGVPTDTQYF. The CDR3 bases are TGTGCCAGCAGCGTAGGCGTACCCACAGATACGCAGTATTTT.

The rearrangement uses TRBV24-1 and TRBJ2-1; TRBD2 aligns across 10 bases. Losses at the gene ends were 3 bases for V and 5 bases for J; bases not matched to a gene: 3. CDR3 size: 15 residues. From germline, CDR1 is KGHDR and CDR2 SFDVKD. This CDR3 reads CATSDPGLANNEQFF. The DNA of the CDR3 is TGTGCCACCAGTGATCCGGGACTAGCGAACAATGAGCAGTTCTTC.

The table lists this clonotype with a few counts. V and J are TRBV5-6 and TRBJ2-3, with D unclear. Trimming shortened V by 5 bases and J by 5 bases, and 12 bases separated the two germline ends. CDR3 size: 13 residues. CDR1 is SGHDT and CDR2 is YYEEEE in the germline V gene. The CDR3 DNA reads TGTGCCAGCAGGGCCATTTCGGGAGATACGCAGTATTTT. This translates into CASRAISGDTQYF. The full variable domain, rest sourced from reference TRBV5-6 and TRBJ2-3, is DAGVTQSPTHLIKTRGQQVTLRCSPKSGHDTVSWYQQALGQGPQFIFQYYEEEERQRGNFPDRFSGHQFPNYSSELNVNALLLGDSALYLCASRAISGDTQYFGPGTRLTVL.

The J gene is TRBJ1-2, the V gene TRBV7-9, with a possible D match to TRBD1 (6 bases). Trimming took off 4 bases at V and 4 bases at J, with 22 bases between the two ends. The CDR3 totals 17 residues. Germline-derived CDR1 and CDR2 are SEHNR and FQNEAQ (reference sequence). The CDR3 is CASSSQTGTTAIYGYTF. The CDR3 nucleotides are TGTGCCAGCAGCTCCCAAACCGGGACAACGGCCATCTATGGCTACACCTTC.

This chain links TRBV20-1 with TRBJ2-1, with D possibly matching TRBD2 (5 bases). V lost 5 bases and J lost 0, with 14 bases in between. The germline CDR1 and CDR2 sequences are DFQATT and SNEGSKA (reference sequence). This CDR3 is 15 amino acids long. The CDR3 sequence is CSAPLGGGSYNEQFF. In DNA form, the CDR3 reads TGCAGTGCTCCTCTAGGCGGAGGCTCCTACAATGAGCAGTTCTTC.

This clonotype was counted only a few times. The chain has TRBV6-6 and TRBJ1-5; tentative D call: TRBD1 (6 bases). This CDR3 is built from 16 residues. Trimming stripped 11 bases from V and 5 bases from J, with 25 bases between. Germline V gene sequence: CDR1 MNHNY, CDR2 SVGAGI (reference sequence). This CDR3 reads CAVQGSGLAVHQPQHF. CDR3 in DNA: TGTGCCGTACAGGGTTCGGGACTAGCGGTCCATCAGCCCCAGCATTTT.

This clonotype was detected a few times. CDR3 amino acids: CASSLLVHRGLTGELFF. The CDR3, as DNA: TGTGCCAGCAGCTTGTTAGTTCATCGGGGGCTTACCGGGGAGCTGTTTTTT. The chain is built from TRBV5-6 and TRBJ2-2; D assignment may be TRBD1 or TRBD2 (6 bases each). There are 17 residues in the CDR3. Per the germline V gene, CDR1 is SGHDT and CDR2 is YYEEEE. V gave up 1 base and J gave up 5 bases, with 18 bases separating them. Looking up the rest from reference TRBV5-6 and TRBJ2-2 gives the full variable domain: DAGVTQSPTHLIKTRGQQVTLRCSPKSGHDTVSWYQQALGQGPQFIFQYYEEEERQRGNFPDRFSGHQFPNYSSELNVNALLLGDSALYLCASSLLVHRGLTGELFFGEGSRLTVL.

The chain carries TRBV6-1 and TRBJ2-5; 9 bases match TRBD2. After removal of 0 bases from V and 2 bases from J, the junction contained 1 base not matched to a gene. The CDR3 sequence is 15 residues long. CDR1 is MNHNS, CDR2 SASEGT, per germline. The chain's CDR3 is CASSEASGGQETQYF. Here the CDR3 DNA reads TGTGCCAGCAGTGAAGCTAGCGGGGGACAAGAGACCCAGTACTTC.

This chain links TRBV19 with TRBJ1-2, with TRBD1 as a possible D gene (6 bases). There are 14 residues in the CDR3. CDR1 and CDR2 (germline): LNHDA, SQIVND (reference sequence). Trimming removed 7 bases from V and 2 bases from J, with 14 bases in between. CDR3 residues: CASTPVGANYGYTF. Here the CDR3 DNA reads TGTGCCAGTACCCCCGTGGGGGCGAACTATGGCTACACCTTC.

The chain is built from TRBV7-2 and TRBJ1-6; D is undetermined. The germline V gene encodes CDR1 SGHTA and CDR2 FQGNSA. Deletions cut 1 base from V and 7 bases from J, with 8 bases between. This CDR3 has 14 amino acids. CDR3 loop: CASSLVGWNSPLHF. The CDR3 region has the DNA TGTGCCAGCAGCTTAGTAGGGTGGAATTCACCCCTCCACTTT.

V and J are TRBV18 and TRBJ2-7, with D maybe TRBD2 (5 bases). The CDR3 is made up of 14 amino acids. V lost 1 base and J 4 bases, leaving 11 bases between the germline ends. Germline CDR1 reads KGHSH; CDR2 reads LQKENI. In DNA form, the CDR3 reads TGTGCCAGCTCACCACTTCCCACGGGATACGAGCAGTACTTC. It codes for CASSPLPTGYEQYF.

The table lists this clonotype with many counts. The genes are TRBV7-3 and TRBJ1-4, with 7 bases aligning to TRBD1. Germline V gives CDR1 SGHTA, CDR2 FQGTGA. The CDR3 has 13 residues. V shed 5 bases, J shed 8 bases, and the junction held 5 bases outside the gene matches. CDR3 in amino acids: CASSRQGGEKLFF. The CDR3 DNA sequence: TGTGCCAGCAGCCGCCAGGGGGGAGAAAAACTGTTTTTT.

J is TRBJ2-7 and V is TRBV6-5, with D perhaps matching TRBD1 (6 bases). CDR1 and CDR2 from the germline V gene are MNHEY and SVGAGI. Trimming removed 7 bases from V and 3 bases from J, with 7 bases in between. The CDR3 is made up of 11 amino acids. This CDR3 reads CASIRGYEQYF. DNA for the CDR3: TGTGCCAGCATCAGGGGCTACGAGCAGTACTTC.

This sequence joins TRBV10-3 and TRBJ2-1; 11 bases match TRBD1. J was trimmed by 8 bases and V by 2 bases; bases with no gene match: 5. This CDR3 has 15 residues. The germline V gene has CDR1 ENHRY and CDR2 SYGVKD. In DNA, the CDR3 is TGTGCCATCAGTGAGAGGGACAGGGGGTTGGATGAGCAGTTCTTC. Translating gives CAISERDRGLDEQFF.

This clonotype was detected a few times. V usage is TRBV7-9 and J usage is TRBJ2-7; D uncertain. V was pared by 5 bases and J by 4 bases, with 15 bases between. The CDR3 length is 14 residues. Looked up from germline, CDR1 is SEHNR and CDR2 is FQNEAQ (reference sequence). CDR3: CASSPVAMEYEQYF. CDR3 in DNA: TGTGCCAGCAGCCCCGTTGCGATGGAGTACGAGCAGTACTTC.

The J gene is TRBJ2-7, the V gene TRBV4-2; 7 bases map to TRBD1. The CDR3 is 16 amino acids. Germline V lookup: CDR1 LGHNA, CDR2 YNFKEQ. The junction had 7 bases not matched to a gene; V was cut back by 0 bases and J by 2 bases. The CDR3 nucleotides are TGTGCCAGCAGCCAAGAGAGGACAGGACCCACCTACGAGCAGTACTTC. It is translated as CASSQERTGPTYEQYF.

This clonotype has a handful of counts. The CDR3 DNA reads as TGCGCCAGCAGCTTTAGCGGGGGGTATGAGACCCAGTACTTC. Its translation is CASSFSGGYETQYF. This chain links TRBV5-1 with TRBJ2-5; 10 bases align to TRBD2. After removal of 2 bases from V and 5 bases from J, the junction contained 3 bases not matched to a gene. Germline CDR1 and CDR2: SGHRS and YFSETQ. The CDR3 has 14 amino acids.

This clonotype has more than one count but fewer than ten. The chain couples TRBV7-7 to TRBJ2-3; D is perhaps TRBD1 or TRBD2 (5 bases each). The germline CDR1 and CDR2 sequences are SSHAT and FNYEAQ (reference sequence). CDR3 length: 18 amino acids. V lost 5 bases and J 0 bases, leaving 21 bases between the germline ends. The DNA for the CDR3 is TGTGCCAGCAGCAAAGGGGCAGGGACGCTGTTGAGCACAGATACGCAGTATTTT. Protein: CASSKGAGTLLSTDTQYF.

In this sample, this clonotype turned up a few times. The rearrangement joins TRBV24-1 to TRBJ1-2, with D maybe TRBD1 (6 bases). The CDR3 has 13 residues. V dropped 4 bases and J dropped 8 bases, with 13 bases sitting between them. Germline V lookup: CDR1 KGHDR, CDR2 SFDVKD. CDR3 protein: CATSDLGGSGYTF. As DNA, the CDR3 is TGTGCCACCAGTGACCTAGGGGGGAGCGGCTACACCTTC.